This T cell receptor beta chain was sequenced for a study of beta chain features in type 1 diabetes. There are a few counts of this clone. The target antigen is unknown. Broader study findings: Patients with type 1 diabetes showed fewer VDJ junction insertions and more deletions.

What was sequenced were expressed TCRB transcripts, since all of the isolated RNA had been reverse transcribed. TCRdb's table, derived via immunoSEQ multiplex PCR, lists solely in-frame clones and lacks some. The sample lists a few hundred thousand clones; about 19% were seen once. The CDR3 runs 15 residues. V was clipped by 6 bases and J by 4 bases, with 15 bases between them. Germline V gene sequence: CDR1 MNHNS, CDR2 SASEGT. The specimen was naive CD4+ T cells from blood. The TCR sequence derives from a woman between 18 and 29 years old in good health. The chain employs TRBV6-1 and TRBJ2-2; a weak D match, TRBD1 (6 bases). This CDR3 reads CASSLERGTTGELFF. DNA for the CDR3: TGTGCCAGCAGCCTAGAGAGGGGGACCACCGGGGAGCTGTTTTTT.